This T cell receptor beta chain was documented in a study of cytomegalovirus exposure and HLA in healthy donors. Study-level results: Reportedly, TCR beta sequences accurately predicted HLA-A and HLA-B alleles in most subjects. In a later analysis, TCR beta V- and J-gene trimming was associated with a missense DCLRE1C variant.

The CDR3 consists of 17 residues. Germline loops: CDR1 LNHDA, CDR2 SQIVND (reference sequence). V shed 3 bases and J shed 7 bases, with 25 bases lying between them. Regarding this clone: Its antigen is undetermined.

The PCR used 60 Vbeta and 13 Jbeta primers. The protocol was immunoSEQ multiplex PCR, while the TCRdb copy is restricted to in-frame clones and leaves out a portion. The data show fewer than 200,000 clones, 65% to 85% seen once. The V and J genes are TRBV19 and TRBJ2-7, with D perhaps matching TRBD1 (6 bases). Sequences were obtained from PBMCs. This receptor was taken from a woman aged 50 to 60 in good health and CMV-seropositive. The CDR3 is CASSIGDTTPRGQEQYF. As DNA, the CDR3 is TGTGCCAGTAGTATTGGGGACACCACACCGAGGGGTCAGGAGCAGTACTTC.